This TCR beta chain was captured in a study of T cell changes during pregnancy in multiple sclerosis. The CDR3 covers 14 residues. Germline CDR1 is SGHAT and CDR2 is FQNNGV. V was pared by 0 bases and J by 4 bases, with 7 bases between. This clone has just one count. Using immunoSEQ multiplex PCR, the repertoire was profiled, and TCRdb retains in-frame clones only, with some absent. The table includes about 27,000 clones, approximately 89% detected once. The starting material was CD8+ T cells from peripheral blood mononuclear cells, obtained in the first trimester of pregnancy. V is TRBV11-2 and J is TRBJ2-1; D not resolved. The origin of this receptor is a female donor in good health, enrolled as a control in a pregnancy study. The DNA of the CDR3 is TGTGCCAGCAGCTTAGAGGGCAGATACAATGAGCAGTTCTTC. It translates to CASSLEGRYNEQFF.